The next 9 T cell receptor beta chains were all read from a single sample in a study of CD8 T cells in ankylosing spondylitis. TCRdb itself ran the 5' RACE reads through MiXCR, one entry per CDR3 protein. Among around 160,000 distinct CDR3 sequences listed, more than 9% were seen once. The sequenced sample consisted of blood, either unsorted or a sorted T cell fraction (not recorded which). All receptors come from a male donor with ankylosing spondylitis or in good health (not recorded which).

This clonotype was counted ten times or more. CDR3 in amino acids: CASSRQLSSYNEQFF. The CDR3 nucleotides read TGTGCCAGCAGCCGACAGTTAAGCTCCTACAATGAGCAGTTCTTC. The chain has TRBV5-6 and TRBJ2-1, with TRBD1 as a possible D gene (5 bases). Germline lookup yields CDR1 SGHDT and CDR2 YYEEEE. CDR3 length equals 15 residues. Trimming took 4 bases from V and 0 from J, leaving 11 bases between them.

This clonotype was found a few times. The chain is built from TRBV12-3 or TRBV12-4 and TRBJ2-2; no definite D call. The CDR3 has 14 residues. V lost 5 bases, J lost 7 bases, and 14 bases lay in between. The CDR3 region is CASSPRGSVGELFF. The CDR3 nucleotides are TGTGCCAGCAGTCCTAGAGGATCGGTCGGGGAGCTGTTTTTT.

Many counts were recorded for this clonotype. The chain combines TRBV5-5 with TRBJ2-7; the D call may be TRBD1 or TRBD2 (6 bases each). The germline CDR1 and CDR2 sequences are SGHKS and YYEKEE (reference sequence). This CDR3 region has 15 residues. V shed 0 bases and J shed 6 bases, with 16 bases lying between them. In DNA form, the CDR3 reads TGTGCCAGCAGCTTGGCCCCGGGGGCGAGAGGCGAGCAGTACTTC. This gives the protein CASSLAPGARGEQYF.

This clonotype was counted ten times or more. This rearrangement joins TRBV28 to TRBJ1-2; 7 nucleotides match TRBD1. CDR1 MDHEN and CDR2 SYDVKM come from the germline V gene. The CDR3 is 15 residues long. After removal of 6 bases from V and 4 bases from J, the junction contained 11 bases not matched to a gene. CDR3 bases: TGTGCCAGCAGATTAAACATCGGACAGGTCTATGGCTACACCTTC. It yields the protein CASRLNIGQVYGYTF.

This rearrangement joins TRBV5-8 to TRBJ2-3, with no clear D. V lost 5 bases and J 9 bases, leaving 16 bases between the germline ends. This CDR3 contains 13 residues. Germline CDR1 reads SGHTS; CDR2 reads YDEGEE. CDR3 in amino acids: CASRRRLLYTQYF. CDR3 coding DNA: TGTGCCAGCAGACGCAGGCTCCTATACACGCAGTATTTT.

This clonotype was found a few times. CDR3 sequence reads: CSLRTGGLSYNSPLHF. In nucleotides, the CDR3 is TGCAGTCTTAGGACCGGGGGCCTGTCCTATAATTCACCCCTCCACTTT. The V call is TRBV20-1, the J call TRBJ1-6, with D perhaps TRBD1 (6 bases). The V gene's germline CDR1 is DFQATT and CDR2 SNEGSKA (reference sequence). This CDR3 is built from 16 residues. With 8 bases removed from V and 1 base from J, the gap between germline ends came to 18 bases.

The sample holds many counts of this clonotype. The CDR3 here is CASSLAGSGSEAFF. The CDR3 DNA reads TGTGCCAGCAGCTTAGCCGGCTCGGGGTCGGAGGCTTTCTTT. The genes are TRBV7-6 and TRBJ1-1; the D is unclear. Per germline, CDR1 SGHVS and CDR2 FNYEAQ. The CDR3 contains 14 residues. The V gene lost 0 bases and the J gene lost 11 bases, with 16 bases spanning the gap.

The chain uses TRBV4-2 and TRBJ2-2, with 8 bases fitting TRBD1. The length of the CDR3 is 13 residues. J lost 13 bases, V lost 2 bases, and 6 bases had no gene match. Germline V lookup: CDR1 LGHNA, CDR2 YNFKEQ. As DNA, the CDR3 is TGTGCCAGCAGCCAAACCCGACAGGGGACGCTGTTTTTT. Protein product: CASSQTRQGTLFF.

This clonotype was recorded at least ten times. The gene calls are TRBV5-1 and TRBJ2-5; 7 bases are shared with TRBD2. The length of the CDR3 is 14 residues. Germline lookup yields CDR1 SGHRS and CDR2 YFSETQ. The J segment lost 5 bases and the V segment lost 0 bases, leaving 4 bases of the junction unmatched. The CDR3 spells CASSLAGGPETQYF. The CDR3 region has the DNA TGCGCCAGCAGCTTGGCGGGAGGTCCGGAGACCCAGTACTTC.